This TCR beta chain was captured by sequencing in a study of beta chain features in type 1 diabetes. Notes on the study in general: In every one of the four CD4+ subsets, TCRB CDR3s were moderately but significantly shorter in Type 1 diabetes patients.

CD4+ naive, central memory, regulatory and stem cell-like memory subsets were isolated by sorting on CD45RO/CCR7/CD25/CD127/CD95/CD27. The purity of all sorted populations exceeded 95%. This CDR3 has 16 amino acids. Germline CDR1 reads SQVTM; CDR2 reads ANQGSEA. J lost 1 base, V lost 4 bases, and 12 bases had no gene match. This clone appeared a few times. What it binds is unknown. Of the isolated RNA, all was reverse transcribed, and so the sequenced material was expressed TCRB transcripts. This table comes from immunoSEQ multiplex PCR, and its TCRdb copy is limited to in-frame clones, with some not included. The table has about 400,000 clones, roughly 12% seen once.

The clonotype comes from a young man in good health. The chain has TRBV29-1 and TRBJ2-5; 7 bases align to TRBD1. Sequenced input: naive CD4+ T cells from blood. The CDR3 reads CSVGGTVAGGQETQYF. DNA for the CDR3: TGCAGCGTTGGAGGCACGGTGGCAGGGGGCCAAGAGACCCAGTACTTC.